The rows below give T cell receptor beta chains drawn from one sample of a study of T cells in Graves' hyperthyroidism and ophthalmopathy. TCRdb ran MiXCR on the multiplex PCR reads and lists one entry per CDR3 protein. The sample has some 560,000 distinct CDR3 sequences; around a sixth are singletons. Sequenced: blood. All receptors come from a woman in her twenties or thirties with Graves' hyperthyroidism. CDR3s include the opening cysteine and the closing phenylalanine or tryptophan. The order of the fields is clone size, V gene, D gene, J gene, CDR3 protein, CDR3 DNA. The D gene is left open where the match is weak. Clone size appears in some rows only: once, few, many, or a class for an expanded clone.

few,TRBV12-3/TRBV12-4,-,TRBJ2-7,CASSPGHSNAYEQYF,TGTGCCAGCAGTCCAGGACACTCCAATGCCTACGAGCAGTACTTC
many,TRBV3-1,-,TRBJ1-4,CASSHDRGDEKLFF,TGTGCCAGCAGTCACGATCGGGGGGACGAAAAACTGTTTTTT
many,TRBV7-9,-,TRBJ2-1,CASSPSKGKNYNEQFF,TGTGCCAGCAGCCCCTCCAAGGGGAAGAACTACAATGAGCAGTTCTTC
-,TRBV5-1,-,TRBJ2-7,CASSRISASSSYEQYF,TGCGCCAGCAGCCGCATATCCGCCTCTAGCTCCTACGAGCAGTACTTC
many,TRBV30,TRBD1,TRBJ2-3,CACTPGGSDTQYF,TGTGCCTGCACTCCAGGGGGCTCAGATACGCAGTATTTT
-,TRBV13,TRBD2,TRBJ2-3,CASSALRLAGVEGLTDTQYF,TGTGCCAGCAGCGCACTAAGACTAGCGGGAGTTGAGGGGCTCACAGATACGCAGTATTTT
many,TRBV28,TRBD1,TRBJ2-7,CASSNRDRLNEQYF,TGTGCCAGCAGTAACCGGGACAGGTTGAACGAGCAGTACTTC
-,TRBV9,TRBD1,TRBJ2-7,CASSVGEGQGGDEQYF,TGTGCCAGCAGCGTAGGAGAGGGACAGGGGGGAGACGAGCAGTACTTC
-,TRBV6-6,-,TRBJ1-6,CASSYLKGGITLNSPLHF,TGTGCCAGCAGTTACCTAAAGGGGGGGATCACGCTTAATTCACCCCTCCACTTT
many,TRBV18,-,TRBJ2-2,CASSPEGSTGELFF,TGTGCCAGCTCACCTGAGGGGAGCACCGGGGAGCTGTTTTTT
many,TRBV28,TRBD2,TRBJ2-3,CASSPPGLATSTDTQYF,TGTGCCAGCAGTCCACCGGGACTAGCTACGAGCACAGATACGCAGTATTTT
many,TRBV11-2,-,TRBJ2-7,CASSAQLTYEQYF,TGTGCCAGCAGCGCACAGCTAACCTACGAGCAGTACTTC
-,TRBV20-1,TRBD2,TRBJ2-1,CSARVAGDSYNEQFF,TGCAGTGCTAGAGTAGCGGGAGACTCCTACAATGAGCAGTTCTTC
few,TRBV5-1,TRBD2,TRBJ2-1,CASSLNSLAGGNEQFF,TGCGCCAGCAGCTTGAATTCGCTAGCGGGAGGCAATGAGCAGTTCTTC
few,TRBV20-1,-,TRBJ1-2,CSGSIAGGTSYTF,TGCAGTGGCTCCATCGCGGGGGGGACAAGCTACACCTTC
many,TRBV28,-,TRBJ2-7,CASRSLAALSYEQYF,TGTGCCAGCAGGTCGTTAGCGGCACTATCCTACGAGCAGTACTTC
many,TRBV20-1,TRBD2,TRBJ2-1,CSARTSGTFYNEQFF,TGCAGTGCTAGGACTAGCGGGACTTTTTACAATGAGCAGTTCTTC
few,TRBV9,TRBD2,TRBJ2-7,CASSVDFRASGMVNEQYF,TGTGCCAGCAGCGTAGATTTCCGGGCTAGCGGGATGGTTAACGAGCAGTACTTC
once,TRBV11-3,-,TRBJ1-1,CASSLQDRSNTEAFF,TGCGCCAGCAGCCTACAGGACCGAAGTAACACTGAAGCTTTCTTT
few,TRBV9,-,TRBJ2-3,CASSVASGAGSTDTQYF,TGTGCCAGCAGCGTAGCCTCAGGGGCTGGTAGCACAGATACGCAGTATTTT
many,TRBV30,TRBD1,TRBJ1-2,CAWKGQGAKGYTF,TGTGCCTGGAAGGGACAGGGGGCCAAAGGCTACACCTTC
-,TRBV5-4,-,TRBJ1-2,CASRANGQLDYGYTF,TGTGCCAGCAGGGCTAATGGACAGCTCGACTATGGCTACACCTTC
few,TRBV4-1,-,TRBJ1-5,CASSQEGGTHSNQPQHF,TGCGCCAGCAGCCAGGAGGGGGGGACACATAGCAATCAGCCCCAGCATTTT
-,TRBV30,-,TRBJ2-3,CAWSGHRGTDTQYF,TGTGCCTGGAGTGGTCACAGGGGCACAGATACGCAGTATTTT
many,TRBV11-1,-,TRBJ1-2,CASSLSGYGYTF,TGTGCCAGCAGCTTATCTGGGTATGGCTACACCTTC
many,TRBV20-1,-,TRBJ2-1,CSAMGPLSREQFF,TGCAGTGCTATGGGCCCGCTTTCGCGGGAGCAGTTCTTC
few,TRBV27,TRBD1,TRBJ2-1,CASSQRWGPRDRGLSYNEQFF,TGTGCCAGCAGCCAACGATGGGGGCCTAGGGACAGGGGGCTATCCTACAATGAGCAGTTCTTC
-,TRBV2,-,TRBJ2-7,CAGGRSSYEQYF,TGTGCGGGGGGTCGGAGCTCCTACGAGCAGTACTTC
many,TRBV28,-,TRBJ2-1,CASSLSGSRKDEQFF,TGTGCCAGCAGCCTCAGTGGGAGTCGAAAGGATGAGCAGTTCTTC
-,TRBV5-1,TRBD2,TRBJ2-7,CASSLETSGELSWQYF,TGCGCCAGCAGCTTGGAGACTAGCGGGGAACTCTCCTGGCAGTACTTC
many,TRBV5-1,TRBD1,TRBJ2-2,CASSSGQLTGELFF,TGCGCCAGCAGCTCGGGACAGCTCACCGGGGAGCTGTTTTTT
many,TRBV27,TRBD1,TRBJ2-7,CASSLRQGPYEQYF,TGTGCCAGCAGTTTACGACAGGGGCCCTACGAGCAGTACTTC
many,TRBV12-3/TRBV12-4,-,TRBJ2-3,CASSWKDYSSTDTQYF,TGTGCCAGCAGTTGGAAAGACTATTCTAGCACAGATACGCAGTATTTT
-,TRBV24-1,-,TRBJ2-5,CATSDLGTGTQETQYF,TGTGCCACCAGTGATTTGGGGACCGGAACCCAAGAGACCCAGTACTTC
many,TRBV3-1,-,TRBJ2-7,CASSQPQLAYEQYF,TGTGCCAGCAGCCAACCTCAACTAGCCTACGAGCAGTACTTC
few,TRBV29-1,-,TRBJ2-5,CSVLPQETQYF,TGCAGCGTTTTACCGCAAGAGACCCAGTACTTC
many,TRBV29-1,TRBD1,TRBJ1-1,CSVEGGRGPEAFF,TGCAGCGTTGAAGGGGGCAGGGGGCCTGAAGCTTTCTTT
many,TRBV20-1,-,TRBJ2-7,CSANSGGLDEQYF,TGCAGTGCCAACTCGGGCGGGTTGGACGAGCAGTACTTC
few,TRBV20-1,TRBD2,TRBJ2-1,CSARFRGVLAGGNEQFF,TGCAGTGCTAGATTCCGGGGGGTACTAGCGGGCGGCAATGAGCAGTTCTTC
-,TRBV15,-,TRBJ1-6,CATSERGYNSPLHF,TGTGCCACCAGTGAAAGGGGCTATAATTCACCCCTCCACTTT
-,TRBV6-2/TRBV6-3,TRBD1,TRBJ1-6,CASSYRGGLNSPLHF,TGTGCCAGCAGCTACAGGGGAGGGTTAAATTCACCCCTCCACTTT
-,TRBV3-2,-,TRBJ2-1,CASSQVGTGSSYNEQFF,-